This TCR beta chain was recorded in a study of neoadjuvant anti-PD-1 for oral cavity cancer. Study as a whole: Most patients had three to four biweekly doses of 3 mg/kg nivolumab before resection. Patients without progression received a fourth nivolumab dose around day 43, then surgical resection on days 50-56.

General study results and limits: Greater tumor shrinkage accompanied bigger post-treatment sizes of preexisting clones. Treg/Th17 ratio rose with pretreatment blood and fell with post-treatment tumor TCRbeta clonality.

A few counts support this clone. Antigen specificity is unknown. V shed 2 bases and J shed 5 bases, with 9 bases lying between them. Germline V gene sequence: CDR1 MNHNS, CDR2 SASEGT. The CDR3 is 13 residues long. The assay was immunoSEQ multiplex PCR, and TCRdb's table has in-frame clones only and misses some. The table records over 10,000 clones, roughly 60% of them present only once. This material consisted of tumor tissue, taken before nivolumab (anti-PD-1) treatment. The rearrangement uses TRBV6-1 and TRBJ1-2; D may be TRBD1 (5 bases). This TCR came from a person between 35 and 79 years old with oral cavity squamous cell carcinoma. The donor label of this sample is uncertain. The CDR3 nucleotides are TGTGCCAGCAGTGAAAGGGGAGGTTATGGCTACACCTTC. It translates to CASSERGGYGYTF.